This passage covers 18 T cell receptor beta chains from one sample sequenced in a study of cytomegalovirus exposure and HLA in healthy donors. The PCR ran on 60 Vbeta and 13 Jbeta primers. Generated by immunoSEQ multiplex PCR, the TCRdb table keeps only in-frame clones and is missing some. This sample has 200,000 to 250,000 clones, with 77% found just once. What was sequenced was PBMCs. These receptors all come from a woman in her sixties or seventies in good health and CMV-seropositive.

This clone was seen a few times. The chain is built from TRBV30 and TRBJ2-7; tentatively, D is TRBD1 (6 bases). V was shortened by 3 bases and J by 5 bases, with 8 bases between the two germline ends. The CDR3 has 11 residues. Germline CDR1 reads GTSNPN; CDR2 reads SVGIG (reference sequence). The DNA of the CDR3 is TGTGCCTGGAGCCAGGGGAACGAGCAGTACTTC. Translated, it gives CAWSQGNEQYF.

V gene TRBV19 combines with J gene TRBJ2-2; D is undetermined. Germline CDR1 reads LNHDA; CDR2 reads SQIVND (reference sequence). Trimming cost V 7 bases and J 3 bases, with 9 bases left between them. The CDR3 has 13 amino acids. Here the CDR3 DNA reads TGTGCCAGTAACGCCCGGGACACCGGGGAGCTGTTTTTT. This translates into CASNARDTGELFF.

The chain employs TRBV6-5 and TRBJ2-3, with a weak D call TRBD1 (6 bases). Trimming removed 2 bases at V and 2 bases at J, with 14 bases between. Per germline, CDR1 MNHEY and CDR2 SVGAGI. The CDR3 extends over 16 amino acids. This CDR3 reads CASSYNPQGSTDTQYF. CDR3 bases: TGTGCCAGCAGTTACAACCCCCAGGGGTCCACAGATACGCAGTATTTT.

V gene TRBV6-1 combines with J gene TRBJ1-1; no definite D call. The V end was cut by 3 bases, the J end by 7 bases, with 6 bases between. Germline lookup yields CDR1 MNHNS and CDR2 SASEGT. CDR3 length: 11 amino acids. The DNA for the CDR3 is TGTGCCAGCAGTGACAGGTTTGAAGCTTTCTTT. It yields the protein CASSDRFEAFF.

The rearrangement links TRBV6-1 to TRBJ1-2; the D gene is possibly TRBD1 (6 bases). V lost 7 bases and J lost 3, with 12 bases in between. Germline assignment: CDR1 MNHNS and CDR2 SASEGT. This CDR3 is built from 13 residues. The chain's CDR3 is CASTSYRDYGYTF. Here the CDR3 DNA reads TGTGCCAGCACCTCTTACAGGGACTATGGCTACACCTTC.

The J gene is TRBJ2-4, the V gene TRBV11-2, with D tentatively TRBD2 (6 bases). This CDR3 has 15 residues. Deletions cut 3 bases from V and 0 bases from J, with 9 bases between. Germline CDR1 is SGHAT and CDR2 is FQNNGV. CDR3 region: CASSFGGRAKNIQYF. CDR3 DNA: TGTGCCAGCAGCTTTGGAGGGAGAGCCAAAAACATTCAGTACTTC.

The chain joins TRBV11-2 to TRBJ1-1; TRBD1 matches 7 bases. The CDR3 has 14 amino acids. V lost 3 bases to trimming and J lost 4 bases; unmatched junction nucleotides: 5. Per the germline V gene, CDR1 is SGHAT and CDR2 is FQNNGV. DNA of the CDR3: TGTGCCAGCAGCTTGGGACAGTCGGCCACTGAAGCTTTCTTT. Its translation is CASSLGQSATEAFF.

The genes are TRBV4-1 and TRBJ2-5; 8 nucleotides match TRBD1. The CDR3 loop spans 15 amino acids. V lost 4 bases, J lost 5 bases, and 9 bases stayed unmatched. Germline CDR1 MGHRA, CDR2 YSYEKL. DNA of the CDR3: TGCGCCAGCAGCCCAATTGACAGGGGAGCGGAGACCCAGTACTTC. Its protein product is CASSPIDRGAETQYF.

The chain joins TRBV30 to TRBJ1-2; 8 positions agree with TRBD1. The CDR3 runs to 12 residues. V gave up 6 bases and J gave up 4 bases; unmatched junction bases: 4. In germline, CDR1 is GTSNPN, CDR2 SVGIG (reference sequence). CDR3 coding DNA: TGTGCCTGCACCACAGGGGGCTATGGCTACACCTTC. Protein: CACTTGGYGYTF.

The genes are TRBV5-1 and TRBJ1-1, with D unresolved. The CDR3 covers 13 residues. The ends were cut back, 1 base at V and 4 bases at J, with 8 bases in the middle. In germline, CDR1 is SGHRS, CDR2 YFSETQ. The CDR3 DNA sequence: TGCGCCAGCAGCTTGCTGGAGGTCACTGAAGCTTTCTTT. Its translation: CASSLLEVTEAFF.

CDR3 loop: CARTGGGYTF. As DNA, the CDR3 is TGTGCCCGGACAGGGGGCGGCTACACCTTC. The V gene is TRBV30, the J gene TRBJ1-2; 11 bases align to TRBD1. The germline V gene encodes CDR1 GTSNPN and CDR2 SVGIG (reference sequence). With 8 bases clipped from V and 8 bases from J, the junction kept 1 base outside the gene matches. The CDR3 runs 10 residues.

CDR3 sequence: CASSSGWATYNEQFF. The CDR3 DNA follows: TGTGCCAGCAGCTCCGGTTGGGCCACCTACAATGAGCAGTTCTTC. This chain links TRBV11-2 with TRBJ2-1; the D is unclear. CDR3 size: 15 residues. Trimming removed 4 bases from V and 2 bases from J, with 12 bases in between. Looked up from germline, CDR1 is SGHAT and CDR2 is FQNNGV.

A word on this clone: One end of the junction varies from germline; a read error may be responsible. DNA of the CDR3: TGTTCCAGCACCATTTTCACTGAAGCTTTCTTT. Residues: CSSTIFTEAFF. The chain is built from TRBV7-9 and TRBJ1-1; D gene uncertain. CDR1 SEHNR and CDR2 FQNEAQ come from the germline V gene (reference sequence). This CDR3 region has 11 residues.

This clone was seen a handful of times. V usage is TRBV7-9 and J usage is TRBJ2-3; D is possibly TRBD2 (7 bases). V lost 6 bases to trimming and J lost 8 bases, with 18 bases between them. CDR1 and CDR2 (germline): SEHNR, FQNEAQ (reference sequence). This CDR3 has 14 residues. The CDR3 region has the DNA TGTGCCAGCAGGTCTAGCGGCTCACAGGGTACGCAGTATTTT. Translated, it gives CASRSSGSQGTQYF.

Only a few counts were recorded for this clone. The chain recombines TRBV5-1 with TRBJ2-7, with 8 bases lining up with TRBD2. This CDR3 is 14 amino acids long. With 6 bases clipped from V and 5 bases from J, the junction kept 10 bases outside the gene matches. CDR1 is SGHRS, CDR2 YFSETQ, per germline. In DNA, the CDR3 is TGCGCCAGCACAGATAATCCGGGAGGGAACGAGCAGTACTTC. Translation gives CASTDNPGGNEQYF.

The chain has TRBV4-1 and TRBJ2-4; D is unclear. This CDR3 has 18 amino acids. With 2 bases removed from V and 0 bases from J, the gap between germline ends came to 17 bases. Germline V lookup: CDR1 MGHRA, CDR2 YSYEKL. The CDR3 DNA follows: TGCGCCAGCAGCCAACTCCTACCCCACGCTCTAGCCAAAAACATTCAGTACTTC. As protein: CASSQLLPHALAKNIQYF.

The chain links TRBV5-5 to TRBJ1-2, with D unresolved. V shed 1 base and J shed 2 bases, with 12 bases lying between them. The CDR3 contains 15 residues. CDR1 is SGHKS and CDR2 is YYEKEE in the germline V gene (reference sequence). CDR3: CASSLFAGNNYGYTF. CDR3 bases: TGTGCCAGCAGCTTGTTCGCCGGGAACAACTATGGCTACACCTTC.

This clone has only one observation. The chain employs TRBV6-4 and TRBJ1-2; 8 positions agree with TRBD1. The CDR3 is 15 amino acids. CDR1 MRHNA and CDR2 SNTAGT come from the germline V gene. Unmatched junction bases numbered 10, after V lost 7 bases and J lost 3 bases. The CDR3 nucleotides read TGTGCCAGCACCCAAGGGCAGGGGGCAGACTATGGCTACACCTTC. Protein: CASTQGQGADYGYTF.